Each of the 2 T cell receptor beta chains below was sequenced from the same sample in a study of shared clonotypes between healthy human individuals. Assay used: immunoSEQ multiplex PCR; TCRdb lists only in-frame clones, some missing. The data contain roughly 2.4 million clones, approximately 94% of them singletons. Sequencing was done on a sample of naive CD4+ T cells sorted from blood. Subset specified: CD45RA+ positively selected. The receptors were sampled from a young man in good health.

This rearrangement joins TRBV19 to TRBJ2-7; D remains unclear. The CDR3 has 16 residues. The germline V gene has CDR1 LNHDA and CDR2 SQIVND (reference sequence). V lost 3 bases to trimming and J lost 2 bases, with 17 bases between them. CDR3 nucleotide sequence: TGTGCCAGTAGTATCACCCCTCAGAAGAATCCCTACGAGCAGTACTTC. Translating gives CASSITPQKNPYEQYF.

CDR3: CASSPWETGTGYTEAFF. The CDR3 DNA sequence: TGTGCCAGCTCACCATGGGAAACCGGGACAGGGTACACTGAAGCTTTCTTT. The chain combines TRBV18 with TRBJ1-1, with 9 bases aligning to TRBD1. The J segment lost 3 bases and the V segment lost 2 bases, leaving 10 bases of the junction unmatched. The V gene's germline CDR1 is KGHSH and CDR2 LQKENI. The CDR3 sequence is 17 residues long.